Shown below are 27 T cell receptor beta chains from a single sample sequenced in a study of T-cell memory formation after mild COVID-19 (dated by TCRdb to 2020 to 2023). The method was 5' RACE. Instrument used: Illumina NovaSeq 6000. Clones were called with MiXCR by TCRdb after fastp trimmed the public reads at Q25, and only in-frame beta chains were retained. Rows are combined by CDR3 protein, so each entry shows the most common genes and DNA. The sample records more than 300,000 distinct CDR3 sequences, around 13% of which are singletons. The top ten constitute 22% of the sample. The sample consisted of PBMCs or a T cell subset sorted from them (not recorded which). The receptors here all came from a man in his late teens or twenties who had mild COVID-19 (a few samples of this study predate the infection). The sample titles of this study are shuffled in the database, so cell type and time point are left out; the donor was told from shared clones.

This clonotype was counted between two and nine times. J is TRBJ1-5 and V is TRBV20-1; D ambiguous. The V gene lost 6 bases and the J gene lost 2 bases, with 8 bases spanning the gap. The CDR3 spans 12 residues. CDR1 and CDR2 (germline): DFQATT, SNEGSKA (reference sequence). CDR3 protein: CSAGRGNQPQHF. The CDR3 region has the DNA TGCAGTGCAGGTAGGGGCAATCAGCCCCAGCATTTT.

This clonotype showed up just a few times. The chain combines TRBV24-1 with TRBJ2-2, with D possibly TRBD1 on 5 matching bases. Germline V CDR1 and CDR2: KGHDR, SFDVKD. This CDR3 has 15 residues. Trimming shortened V by 2 bases and J by 1 base, and 7 bases separated the two germline ends. The CDR3 DNA reads as TGTGCCACCAGTGATTGGCAGGGGAACACCGGGGAGCTGTTTTTT. Translated, it gives CATSDWQGNTGELFF.

This clonotype turned up a few times. This chain joins TRBV27 and TRBJ1-6; no firm D call. Looked up from germline, CDR1 is MNHEY and CDR2 is SMNVEV (reference sequence). Trimming pared 1 base from V and 8 bases from J, leaving 12 bases between. CDR3 size: 15 residues. CDR3 loop: CASSLLHDTYSPLHF. CDR3 coding DNA: TGTGCCAGCAGTTTATTGCACGATACTTATTCACCCCTCCACTTT.

The chain links TRBV6-5 to TRBJ1-2; 12 bases align to TRBD1. Germline V gene data show CDR1 as MNHEY and CDR2 as SVGAGI. V lost 4 bases to trimming and J lost 5 bases; unmatched junction nucleotides: 5. The CDR3 length is 15 residues. Here the CDR3 DNA reads TGTGCCAGCAGTTTGGGACAGGGGGCTGGGTATGGCTACACCTTC. Translating gives CASSLGQGAGYGYTF.

This clonotype came up many times. The chain uses TRBV4-1 and TRBJ2-2, with TRBD2 matching over 7 bases. Unmatched junction bases numbered 0, after V lost 1 base and J lost 1 base. The CDR3 runs to 15 residues. Germline CDR1 MGHRA, CDR2 YSYEKL. CDR3 nucleotide sequence: TGCGCCAGCAGCCAAGCGGGGGGGAACACCGGGGAGCTGTTTTTT. This encodes CASSQAGGNTGELFF.

This clonotype has only one observation. The J gene is TRBJ1-1, the V gene TRBV5-1; D unresolved. Germline V gene data show CDR1 as SGHRS and CDR2 as YFSETQ. The CDR3 is 12 residues long. The V end was cut by 5 bases, the J end by 4 bases, with 9 bases between. CDR3 sequence: CASRKTGTEAFF. The CDR3 DNA reads TGCGCCAGCAGGAAAACGGGCACTGAAGCTTTCTTT.

The V call is TRBV6-5, the J call TRBJ2-1, with no clear D. The CDR3 spans 15 residues. The germline V gene has CDR1 MNHEY and CDR2 SVGAGI. Trimming took off 0 bases at V and 3 bases at J, with 9 bases between the two ends. The CDR3 region has the DNA TGTGCCAGCAGTTACTCGGATGCCAGCTACAATGAGCAGTTCTTC. Translation: CASSYSDASYNEQFF.

This rearrangement joins TRBV7-3 to TRBJ2-3; TRBD2 agrees at 13 bases. The CDR3 covers 16 residues. Germline values: CDR1 SGHTA, CDR2 FQGTGA. V shed 5 bases and J 6 bases; nucleotides not matched to a gene: 8. The CDR3 loop reads CASSPRTSGGADTQYF. The CDR3 bases are TGTGCCAGCAGCCCAAGGACTAGCGGGGGAGCGGATACGCAGTATTTT.

Only a few counts were recorded for this clonotype. The V and J genes are TRBV5-1 and TRBJ2-3, with D perhaps given as TRBD1 or TRBD2 (5 bases each). The V and J ends lost 4 bases and 2 bases respectively, with 11 bases between them. Germline CDR1 is SGHRS and CDR2 is YFSETQ. This CDR3 region has 14 residues. In DNA, the CDR3 is TGCGCCAGCAGCCGGGACCTCCCCACAGATACGCAGTATTTT. As protein: CASSRDLPTDTQYF.

This clonotype was counted many times. The chain couples TRBV5-5 to TRBJ2-3, with 10 bases that match TRBD1. Germline V gene data show CDR1 as SGHKS and CDR2 as YYEKEE (reference sequence). J lost 4 bases, V lost 5 bases, and 13 bases had no gene match. The CDR3 sequence is 17 residues long. The CDR3 sequence: CASSRTGGPQVADTQYF. CDR3 bases: TGTGCCAGCAGTCGGACAGGGGGTCCCCAGGTCGCAGATACGCAGTATTTT.

The chain has TRBV7-3 and TRBJ2-1; possibly TRBD1 or TRBD2 for D (6 bases each). The V and J ends lost 6 bases and 2 bases respectively, with 14 bases between them. Per the germline V gene, CDR1 is SGHTA and CDR2 is FQGTGA. The CDR3 length is 15 residues. The CDR3 spells CASSGGLAPYNEQFF. The CDR3 DNA is TGTGCCAGCAGTGGGGGGCTAGCCCCCTACAATGAGCAGTTCTTC.

The V call is TRBV20-1, the J call TRBJ2-5; D gene unclear. The CDR3 runs to 19 residues. The germline V gene has CDR1 DFQATT and CDR2 SNEGSKA (reference sequence). V lost 2 bases and J 5 bases, leaving 30 bases between the germline ends. The CDR3 spells CSARPTPPKWSLAWETQYF. In DNA, the CDR3 is TGCAGTGCTAGACCGACCCCGCCTAAGTGGAGCCTGGCTTGGGAGACCCAGTACTTC.

CDR3 region: CASSEAGGDTQYF. CDR3 DNA sequence: TGTGCCAGCAGTGAAGCGGGAGGGGATACGCAGTATTTT. The J gene is TRBJ2-3, the V gene TRBV2, with 7 bases that match TRBD2. The CDR3 runs 13 residues. Germline V gene lookup returns CDR1 SNHLY and CDR2 FYNNEI. V trimming: 0 bases; J trimming: 6 bases; junction bases outside the gene matches: 0. Together with reference TRBV2 and TRBJ2-3, the CDR3 gives the full variable domain: EPEVTQTPSHQVTQMGQEVILRCVPISNHLYFYWYRQILGQKVEFLVSFYNNEISEKSEIFDDQFSVERPDGSNFTLKIRSTKLEDSAMYFCASSEAGGDTQYFGPGTRLTVL.

This clonotype was counted many times. This chain joins TRBV5-6 and TRBJ2-5, with D uncertain. Germline lookup yields CDR1 SGHDT and CDR2 YYEEEE. Trimming shortened V by 2 bases and J by 4 bases, and 6 bases separated the two germline ends. The CDR3 runs to 12 residues. In nucleotides, the CDR3 is TGTGCCAGCAGCTTATCGAGAGAGACCCAGTACTTC. Its protein product is CASSLSRETQYF.

The J gene is TRBJ1-3, the V gene TRBV12-3 or TRBV12-4, with D unresolved. Deletions cut 6 bases from V and 4 bases from J, with 10 bases between. The CDR3 is made up of 13 amino acids. The CDR3 DNA is TGTGCCAGCAGCCCCTGGAGGGGAAACACCATATATTTT. Its translation is CASSPWRGNTIYF.

This clonotype turned up a few times. This chain links TRBV4-2 with TRBJ2-1; 12 bases map to TRBD2. The CDR3 runs 18 residues. The V and J ends lost 1 base and 2 bases, in that order; junction bases with no gene match: 6. Germline V gene lookup returns CDR1 LGHNA and CDR2 YNFKEQ. The CDR3 is CASSQGSSGGATYNEQFF. The DNA for the CDR3 is TGTGCCAGCAGCCAAGGATCTAGCGGGGGGGCCACCTACAATGAGCAGTTCTTC.

The chain couples TRBV7-2 to TRBJ2-5; 15 bases are shared with TRBD2. CDR1 is SGHTA, CDR2 FQGNSA, per germline. The V segment lost 5 bases and the J segment 5 bases; nucleotides outside the gene matches: 6. The CDR3 consists of 16 residues. The CDR3 protein is CASSLGLAGGRETQYF. CDR3 DNA sequence: TGTGCCAGCAGCCTCGGACTAGCGGGAGGGCGGGAGACCCAGTACTTC.

The chain is built from TRBV4-1 and TRBJ1-2; 11 bases align to TRBD1. The CDR3 length is 17 residues. CDR1 MGHRA and CDR2 YSYEKL come from the germline V gene. With 6 bases clipped from V and 3 bases from J, the junction kept 12 bases outside the gene matches. As DNA, the CDR3 is TGCGCCAGCAGAGCGGGTGGGACAGGGGGATACGACTATGGCTACACCTTC. Its translation: CASRAGGTGGYDYGYTF.

This clonotype was seen many times. This chain links TRBV4-2 with TRBJ1-1; D is unresolved. Trimming took off 4 bases at V and 3 bases at J, with 9 bases between the two ends. CDR3 length: 13 amino acids. Germline lookup yields CDR1 LGHNA and CDR2 YNFKEQ. The CDR3 coding sequence is TGTGCCAGCAGCCCTGGGTTTGACACTGAAGCTTTCTTT. Encoded protein: CASSPGFDTEAFF.

This clonotype was detected a few times. The chain is built from TRBV4-1 and TRBJ1-1; perhaps TRBD1 as D (6 bases). The germline gives CDR1 MGHRA, CDR2 YSYEKL. V was pared by 3 bases and J by 1 base, with 12 bases between. The CDR3 is 15 residues long. The CDR3, as DNA: TGCGCCAGCAGCCACACTCCGGGACAGAACACTGAAGCTTTCTTT. It is translated as CASSHTPGQNTEAFF.

This clonotype was observed a handful of times. The rearrangement joins TRBV7-9 to TRBJ2-5; 12 bases fit TRBD2. The junction had 6 bases not matched to a gene; V was cut back by 5 bases and J by 2 bases. CDR1 is SEHNR and CDR2 is FQNEAQ in the germline V gene (reference sequence). The CDR3 is 16 amino acids. CDR3 sequence (DNA): TGTGCCAGCAGCCAGGGACTAGCGGGTTCACAAGAGACCCAGTACTTC. Translating it yields CASSQGLAGSQETQYF. The full variable domain, rest sourced from reference TRBV7-9 and TRBJ2-5, is DTGVSQNPRHKITKRGQNVTFRCDPISEHNRLYWYRQTLGQGPEFLTYFQNEAQLEKSRLLSDRFSAERPKGSFSTLEIQRTEQGDSAMYLCASSQGLAGSQETQYFGPGTRLLVL.

Many counts were recorded for this clonotype. The rearrangement links TRBV10-2 to TRBJ2-5; TRBD2 might be the D (5 bases). V was cut by 4 bases and J by 4 bases, with 7 bases left in between. The germline CDR1 and CDR2 sequences are WSHSY and SAAADI. This CDR3 contains 12 residues. CDR3 nucleotides: TGCGCCAGCAGTGCCGGAGGAGAGACCCAGTACTTC. This codes for CASSAGGETQYF.

This clonotype was seen repeatedly, ten times or more. V gene TRBV12-3 or TRBV12-4 combines with J gene TRBJ2-5; 7 nucleotides match TRBD2. This CDR3 has 13 amino acids. The V gene end was trimmed by 6 bases and the J gene end by 3 bases; junction bases not matched to a gene: 4. The CDR3 DNA reads TGTGCCAGCAGACCCCTAGCGGAAGAGACCCAGTACTTC. It yields the protein CASRPLAEETQYF.

This clonotype was seen repeatedly, ten times or more. The V and J genes are TRBV5-6 and TRBJ2-1; 9 positions agree with TRBD2. CDR1 SGHDT and CDR2 YYEEEE come from the germline V gene. J was trimmed by 9 bases and V by 4 bases; bases with no gene match: 8. This CDR3 is 14 amino acids long. DNA for the CDR3: TGTGCCAGCAGCCTTAGCGGGAGAGGCAGTGAGCAGTTCTTC. It translates to CASSLSGRGSEQFF.

Only a few counts were recorded for this clonotype. The gene calls are TRBV7-2 and TRBJ2-3, with D unclear. The V gene lost 7 bases and the J gene lost 6 bases, with 14 bases spanning the gap. The CDR3 sequence is 13 residues long. Germline V lookup: CDR1 SGHTA, CDR2 FQGNSA. The CDR3 loop reads CASNSWFSDTQYF. The CDR3 DNA is TGTGCCAGCAATAGCTGGTTTTCCGATACGCAGTATTTT.

This clonotype has at least ten counts. The chain carries TRBV19 and TRBJ1-1; 7 nucleotides match TRBD1. CDR3 length: 14 residues. The V gene end was trimmed by 7 bases and the J gene end by 5 bases; junction bases not matched to a gene: 10. Germline-derived CDR1 and CDR2 are LNHDA and SQIVND (reference sequence). The CDR3 DNA sequence: TGTGCCAGTACACCCGGGCAGGGGGTTACTGAAGCTTTCTTT. It is translated as CASTPGQGVTEAFF.

J is TRBJ2-5 and V is TRBV18, with D perhaps assigned TRBD1 or TRBD2 (5 bases each). The CDR3 sequence is 14 residues long. The V end was cut by 2 bases, the J end by 5 bases, with 12 bases between. The V gene's germline CDR1 is KGHSH and CDR2 LQKENI. CDR3 nucleotides: TGTGCCAGCTCACCAAATCCCGGGACGGAGACCCAGTACTTC. Protein product: CASSPNPGTETQYF.